The rows below give T cell receptor beta chains drawn from one sample of a study of cytomegalovirus exposure and HLA in healthy donors. Produced via immunoSEQ multiplex PCR; TCRdb's table is partial and in-frame only. The sample lists about 43,000 clones, approximately 90% occurring once. Sequenced: PBMCs. Receptors were obtained from a man younger than 35 in good health and CMV-seronegative. The CDR3 runs from the conserved cysteine through the conserved F or W. Fields, in order: J gene, D gene, CDR3 length, V gene, clone size, CDR3 protein, CDR3 DNA. The D gene is left open where the match is weak. The size entry is marked missing in some rows and otherwise reads once, few, many or a size class.

>TRBJ2-7|.|14|TRBV7-3|.
CASSSGVPSDEQYF
TGTGCCAGCAGCTCGGGAGTTCCATCTGACGAGCAGTACTTC
>TRBJ2-3|TRBD2|17|TRBV2|.
CARLKGSGGGGTDTQYF
TGTGCCAGACTCAAGGGGAGCGGGGGCGGCGGCACAGATACGCAGTATTTT
>TRBJ1-4|TRBD1|18|TRBV19|.
CASNRDSGQPATNEKLFF
TGTGCCAGTAACCGGGACAGCGGGCAGCCTGCAACTAATGAAAAACTGTTTTTT
>TRBJ1-5|.|14|TRBV28|.
CASSTDRLDQPQHF
TGTGCCAGCAGTACGGACAGATTAGATCAGCCCCAGCATTTT
>TRBJ2-7|.|15|TRBV5-1|.
CASSPGQGTRYEQYF
TGCGCCAGCAGCCCAGGACAGGGGACTAGATACGAGCAGTACTTC
>TRBJ2-2|.|14|TRBV7-6|.
CASSRSGNTGELFF
TGTGCCAGCAGTCGGAGCGGAAACACCGGGGAGCTGTTTTTT
>TRBJ1-2|.|12|TRBV4-2|.
CASSQGVAGYTF
TGTGCCAGCAGCCAGGGAGTGGCTGGCTACACCTTC
>TRBJ2-1|TRBD1|16|TRBV10-1|.
CASRYRQGDNGNEQFF
TGCGCCAGCAGGTACCGACAGGGAGATAATGGCAATGAGCAGTTCTTC
>TRBJ2-1|.|14|TRBV27|.
CASSPGTTDNEQFF
TGTGCCAGCAGTCCGGGGACAACGGACAATGAGCAGTTCTTC
>TRBJ2-2|TRBD2|14|TRBV6-5|.
CASSSSGNTGELFF
TGTGCCAGCAGTTCTAGCGGAAACACCGGGGAGCTGTTTTTT
>TRBJ2-1|.|14|TRBV4-1|.
CASSNDYSYNEQFF
TGCGCCAGCAGCAATGACTACTCCTACAATGAGCAGTTCTTC
>TRBJ2-7|TRBD1|13|TRBV19|.
CASSKQGEDEQYF
TGTGCCAGTAGTAAACAGGGGGAGGACGAGCAGTACTTC
>TRBJ2-3|TRBD2|17|TRBV2|.
CASSEIGASGSRDTQYF
TGTGCCAGCAGTGAAATAGGGGCTAGCGGGAGTCGAGATACGCAGTATTTT
>TRBJ2-3|TRBD2|18|TRBV9|once
CASSHTGTSGGAPDTQYF
TGTGCCAGCAGCCACACCGGGACTAGCGGGGGGGCCCCAGATACGCAGTATTTT
>TRBJ1-5|.|15|TRBV28|few
CATGQFVLGNQPQHF
TGTGCCACCGGACAGTTTGTATTAGGCAATCAGCCCCAGCATTTT
>TRBJ2-7|.|14|TRBV7-2|.
CASSANMVSYEQYF
TGTGCCAGCAGCGCCAATATGGTGAGCTACGAGCAGTACTTC
>TRBJ1-5|TRBD1|13|TRBV30|.
CAWDRGNDQPQHF
TGTGCCTGGGACAGGGGGAACGATCAGCCCCAGCATTTT
>TRBJ2-6|TRBD1|16|TRBV29-1|.
CSVSQGTGPGANVLTF
TGCAGCGTTTCCCAAGGGACAGGGCCCGGGGCCAACGTCCTGACTTTC
>TRBJ2-2|TRBD1|14|TRBV19|.
CAGHRGRNTGELFF
TGTGCCGGACACAGGGGGAGGAACACCGGGGAGCTGTTTTTT
>TRBJ2-1|.|14|TRBV14|.
CASSPASSYNEQFF
TGTGCCAGCAGCCCCGCTAGCTCCTACAATGAGCAGTTCTTC
>TRBJ2-7|.|14|TRBV5-1|.
CASSAGQLSYEQYF
TGCGCCAGCAGCGCCGGACAGCTATCCTACGAGCAGTACTTC
>TRBJ1-4|.|12|TRBV6-5|.
CASSAGNEKLFF
TGTGCCAGCAGTGCAGGGAATGAAAAACTGTTTTTT
>TRBJ1-2|TRBD1|16|TRBV19|.
CASSAGQDPVIYGYTF
TGTGCCAGTAGTGCCGGACAGGACCCGGTTATCTATGGCTACACCTTC
>TRBJ2-3|TRBD2|17|TRBV7-6|once
CASSLAVAGTNTDTQYF
TGTGCCAGCAGCCTAGCAGTAGCGGGGACTAACACAGATACGCAGTATTTT
>TRBJ1-4|.|15|TRBV25-1|once
CASSVTGSAAEKLFF
TGTGCCAGCAGTGTTACAGGGTCGGCAGCCGAAAAACTGTTTTTT
>TRBJ1-1|TRBD1|18|TRBV28|.
CASSPIGTGYGVNTEAFF
TGTGCCAGCAGTCCCATAGGGACAGGGTACGGGGTGAACACTGAAGCTTTCTTT
>TRBJ2-3|.|12|TRBV4-1|.
CASSQVADTQYF
TGCGCCAGCAGCCAAGTAGCAGATACGCAGTATTTT
>TRBJ1-2|TRBD1|15|TRBV14|.
CASSHDRDVNYGYTF
TGTGCCAGCAGCCACGACAGGGATGTTAACTATGGCTACACCTTC
>TRBJ1-1|.|17|TRBV25-1|.
CASSDRGSGFENTEAFF
TGTGCCAGCAGTGACAGGGGATCGGGGTTTGAGAACACTGAAGCTTTCTTT
>TRBJ2-7|TRBD1|15|TRBV7-8|.
CASSRRDRGPGEQYF
TGTGCCAGCAGTCGCCGGGACAGGGGGCCGGGTGAGCAGTACTTC
>TRBJ2-2|TRBD2|16|TRBV12-5|.
CASGPLGLADTGELFF
TGTGCTAGTGGCCCATTGGGACTAGCAGATACCGGGGAGCTGTTTTTT
>TRBJ2-7|TRBD1|12|TRBV29-1|.
CSVPGQGNEQYF
TGCAGCGTACCGGGACAGGGAAACGAGCAGTACTTC
>TRBJ1-5|TRBD1|17|TRBV7-9|.
CASSLAGTGGLNQPQHF
TGTGCCAGCAGCTTAGCAGGGACAGGAGGTCTCAATCAGCCCCAGCATTTT
>TRBJ1-5|.|15|TRBV6-1|.
CASTGTNLSGQPQHF
TGTGCCAGCACCGGGACAAATCTCTCCGGTCAGCCCCAGCATTTT
>TRBJ2-7|.|13|TRBV4-1|.
CASSLGQYYEQYF
TGCGCCAGCAGCCTTGGACAGTACTACGAGCAGTACTTC
>TRBJ2-5|TRBD1|13|TRBV10-1|.
CASKPTGRETQYF
TGCGCCAGCAAACCGACAGGGCGGGAGACCCAGTACTTC
>TRBJ2-5|TRBD2|16|TRBV2|.
CASSYQMRGAGATQYF
TGTGCCAGCAGTTACCAAATGCGGGGGGCGGGGGCGACCCAGTACTTC
>TRBJ1-5|TRBD1|13|TRBV19|.
CASSKDRVQPQHF
TGTGCCAGTAGTAAAGACAGGGTTCAGCCCCAGCATTTT
>TRBJ1-6|.|15|TRBV9|.
CASSAEGGLRSPLHF
TGTGCCAGCAGCGCCGAGGGCGGTCTGCGGTCACCCCTCCACTTT
>TRBJ1-1|.|11|TRBV19|once
CASGPGTEAFF
TGTGCCAGTGGGCCGGGAACTGAAGCTTTCTTT
>TRBJ2-3|TRBD2|15|TRBV7-2|once
CASSFGAGEYYTQYF
TGTGCCAGCAGCTTTGGAGCGGGAGAATATTATACGCAGTATTTT
>TRBJ2-1|TRBD2|15|TRBV7-3|.
CASSWGLAVYNEQFF
TGTGCCAGCAGCTGGGGACTAGCGGTCTACAATGAGCAGTTCTTC
>TRBJ1-3|.|17|TRBV5-1|.
CASSAQQGGPAGNTIYF
TGCGCCAGCAGCGCACAGCAGGGAGGGCCGGCTGGAAACACCATATATTTT
>TRBJ2-7|TRBD2|16|TRBV27|.
CASSFRGLAATYEQYF
TGTGCCAGCAGTTTTAGGGGACTAGCGGCAACCTACGAGCAGTACTTC
>TRBJ2-3|.|15|TRBV2|.
CASSESVLSTDTQYF
TGTGCCAGCAGTGAATCCGTCCTTAGCACAGATACGCAGTATTTT
>TRBJ1-3|.|15|TRBV5-1|.
CASSPTVSSGNTIYF
TGCGCCAGCAGCCCGACAGTGAGCTCTGGAAACACCATATATTTT
>TRBJ1-1|.|14|TRBV15|.
CATSLPLMNTEAFF
TGTGCCACCAGCCTCCCCCTAATGAACACTGAAGCTTTCTTT
>TRBJ1-4|.|15|TRBV15|.
CATSRVLATNEKLFF
TGTGCCACCAGCAGAGTTTTAGCAACTAATGAAAAACTGTTTTTT
>TRBJ1-2|.|10|TRBV20-1|.
CSASWSGYTF
TGCAGTGCTAGTTGGAGTGGCTACACCTTC